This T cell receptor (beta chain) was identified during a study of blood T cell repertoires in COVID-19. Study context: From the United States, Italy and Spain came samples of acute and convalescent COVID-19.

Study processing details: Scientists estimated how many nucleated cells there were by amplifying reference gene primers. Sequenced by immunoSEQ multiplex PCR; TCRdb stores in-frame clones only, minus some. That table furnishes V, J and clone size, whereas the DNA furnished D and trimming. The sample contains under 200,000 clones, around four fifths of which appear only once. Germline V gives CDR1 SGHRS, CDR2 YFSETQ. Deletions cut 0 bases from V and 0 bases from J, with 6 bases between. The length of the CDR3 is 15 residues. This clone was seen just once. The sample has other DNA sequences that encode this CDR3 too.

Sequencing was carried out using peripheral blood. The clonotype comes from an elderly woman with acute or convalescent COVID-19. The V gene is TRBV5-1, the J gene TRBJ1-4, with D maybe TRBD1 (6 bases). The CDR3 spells CASSLGQATNEKLFF. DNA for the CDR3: TGCGCCAGCAGCTTGGGACAGGCAACTAATGAAAAACTGTTTTTT.